This T cell receptor beta chain was profiled in a study of blood T cell repertoires in COVID-19 (dated by TCRdb to 2020 to 2021). For the study in its entirety: Samples from collaborators originated in the United States, Italy and Spain and spanned both the acute and convalescent phases of COVID-19. The material from the prospective study consisted of cDNA or gDNA derived from T cells, B-cell-depleted T cells, or PBMCs. The repertoires were made available in a free public database intended to serve as a resource for research on the immune response to SARS-CoV-2. A de-identified subject ID, COVID-19 status, age in years and sex were almost always included in the sample metadata. Where HLA class I and class II types were available, the types were taken from metadata supplied by the sample provider, not from assay-based typing. The dataset comprised deeply sampled blood TCRbeta repertoires from subjects exposed to, actively infected with, or recovered from COVID-19. Samples were obtained from the ongoing ImmuneRACE study (first 160 participants) and from 1,254 subjects provided by 6 global collaborators. On the study overall, not on this receptor specifically: The amount of clinical and demographic metadata varied by source and participant and was provided uncurated.

TCRbeta CDR3 regions were amplified from genomic DNA using the immunoSEQ Assay, a bias-controlled multiplex PCR. On the authors' methods: Within the assay, amplification of reference gene primers was used to estimate how many nucleated cells each sample contained. To quantify the absolute abundance of each unique TCRbeta CDR3 rearrangement, sequence reads were collapsed and filtered. Productive Simpson clonality was computed per sample as the square root of Simpson's diversity index over productive rearrangements. TCRdb took this table from immuneACCESS and kept in-frame rearrangements with V and J called. Such tables lack part of the clones; where checked against another copy, unresolved V genes explain under half of the gap, and the rest is unexplained. V, J and clone size derive from that table, while D and trimming were established from the DNA sequence. Within this sample are more than 45,000 clones, with more than 65% of them counted one time only. The ten most abundant clones make up 9.6% of the sample.

With regard to this clone: Its antigen has not been determined. No base qualities exist here, and no much larger clone lies one base off it.

Including cysteine and phenylalanine, the CDR3 has 16 amino acids. The kept DNA is CDR3 alone, 48 bases in frame from the first base. The V end loses 3 bases and the J end loses 2 bases, and a stretch of 14 bases separates them. Sequences LNHDA (CDR1) and SQIVND (CDR2) are obtained from the germline V gene (reference sequence). One collaborating source in Seattle enrolled patients during active infection and followed them longitudinally through the course of disease. Each collaborating institution followed its own protocols to collect whole blood in K2EDTA tubes. For TCRbeta analysis, collaborators shipped samples as frozen whole blood, isolated PBMCs, or DNA extracted from either of those sample types.

Sequencing was performed on peripheral blood. The sequence links TRBV19 to TRBJ1-5; TRBD1 is possibly the D segment (5 matching bases). This receptor was obtained from a man at least 80 years old with COVID-19, enrolled during active disease. The CDR3 here reads CASSISIGDGNQPQHF. The nucleotides are TGTGCCAGTAGTATTTCTATAGGGGATGGCAATCAGCCCCAGCATTTT.